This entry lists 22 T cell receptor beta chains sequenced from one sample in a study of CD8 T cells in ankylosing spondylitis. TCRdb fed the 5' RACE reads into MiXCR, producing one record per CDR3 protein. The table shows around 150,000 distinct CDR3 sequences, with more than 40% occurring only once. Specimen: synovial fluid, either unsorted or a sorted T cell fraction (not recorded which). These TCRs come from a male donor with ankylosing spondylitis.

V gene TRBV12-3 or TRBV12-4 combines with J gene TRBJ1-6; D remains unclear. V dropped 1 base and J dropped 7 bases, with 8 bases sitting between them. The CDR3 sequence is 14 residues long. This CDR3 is CASSLGAGNSPLHF. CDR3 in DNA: TGTGCCAGCAGTTTAGGTGCCGGCAATTCACCCCTCCACTTT.

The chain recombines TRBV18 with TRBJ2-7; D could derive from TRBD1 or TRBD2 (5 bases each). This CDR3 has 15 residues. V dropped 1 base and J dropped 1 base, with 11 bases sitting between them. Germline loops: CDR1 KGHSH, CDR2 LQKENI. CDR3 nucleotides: TGTGCCAGCTCACCACTGGGTGAGGGGTCCTACGAGCAGTACTTC. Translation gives CASSPLGEGSYEQYF.

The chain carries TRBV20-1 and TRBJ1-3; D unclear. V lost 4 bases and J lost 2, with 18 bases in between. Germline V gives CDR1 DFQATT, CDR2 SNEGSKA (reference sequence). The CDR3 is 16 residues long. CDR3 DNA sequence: TGCAGTGCTAAGGAGATCCCGGAGATTGCTGGAAACACCATATATTTT. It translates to CSAKEIPEIAGNTIYF.

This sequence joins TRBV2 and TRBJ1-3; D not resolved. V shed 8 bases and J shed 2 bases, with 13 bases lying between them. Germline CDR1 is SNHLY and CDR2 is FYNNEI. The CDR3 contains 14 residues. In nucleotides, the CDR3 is TGTGCCAGCCGAGCCTGGCAGACTGGAAACACCATATATTTT. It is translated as CASRAWQTGNTIYF. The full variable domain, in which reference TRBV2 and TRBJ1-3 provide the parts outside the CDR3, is EPEVTQTPSHQVTQMGQEVILRCVPISNHLYFYWYRQILGQKVEFLVSFYNNEISEKSEIFDDQFSVERPDGSNFTLKIRSTKLEDSAMYFCASRAWQTGNTIYFGEGSWLTVV.

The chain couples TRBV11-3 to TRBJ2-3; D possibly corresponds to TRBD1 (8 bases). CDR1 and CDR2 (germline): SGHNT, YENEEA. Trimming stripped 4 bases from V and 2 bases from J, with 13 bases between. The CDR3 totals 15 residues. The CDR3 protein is CASSSDRDYTDTQYF. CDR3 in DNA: TGTGCCAGCAGCTCGGACAGGGACTACACAGATACGCAGTATTTT.

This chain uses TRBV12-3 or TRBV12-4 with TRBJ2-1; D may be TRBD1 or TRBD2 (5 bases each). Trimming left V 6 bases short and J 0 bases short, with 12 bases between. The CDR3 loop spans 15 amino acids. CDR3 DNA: TGTGCCAGCAGCCCGGGACGGATCTCCTACAATGAGCAGTTCTTC. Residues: CASSPGRISYNEQFF.

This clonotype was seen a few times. CDR3 nucleotide sequence: TGTGCCAGCACTTGGGGGCGGTTCTCTGGGGCCAACGTCCTGACTTTC. Translation gives CASTWGRFSGANVLTF. V and J are TRBV28 and TRBJ2-6, with a possible D match to TRBD1 (6 bases). V shed 7 bases and J shed 0 bases, with 13 bases lying between them. The CDR3 is 16 residues long. Per germline, CDR1 MDHEN and CDR2 SYDVKM.

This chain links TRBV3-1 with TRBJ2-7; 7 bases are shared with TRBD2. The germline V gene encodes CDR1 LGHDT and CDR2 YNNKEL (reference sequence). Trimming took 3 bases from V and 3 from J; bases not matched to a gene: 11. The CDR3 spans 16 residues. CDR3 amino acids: CASSQEGGTTYYEQYF. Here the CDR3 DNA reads TGTGCCAGCAGCCAGGAAGGCGGGACTACATACTACGAGCAGTACTTC.

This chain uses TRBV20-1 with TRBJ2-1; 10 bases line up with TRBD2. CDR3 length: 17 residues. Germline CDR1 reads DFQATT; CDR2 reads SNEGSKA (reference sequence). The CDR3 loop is CCSRHSSGGYPPNEQFF. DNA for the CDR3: TGCTGCTCCAGACACTCTAGCGGGGGCTATCCTCCCAATGAGCAGTTCTTC.

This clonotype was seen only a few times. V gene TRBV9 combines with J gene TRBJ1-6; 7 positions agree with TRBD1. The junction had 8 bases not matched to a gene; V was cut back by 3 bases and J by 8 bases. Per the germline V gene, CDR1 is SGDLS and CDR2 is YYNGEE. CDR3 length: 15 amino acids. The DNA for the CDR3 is TGTGCCAGCAGCGCAACAGGGGACGAGGATTCACCCCTCCACTTT. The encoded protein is CASSATGDEDSPLHF.

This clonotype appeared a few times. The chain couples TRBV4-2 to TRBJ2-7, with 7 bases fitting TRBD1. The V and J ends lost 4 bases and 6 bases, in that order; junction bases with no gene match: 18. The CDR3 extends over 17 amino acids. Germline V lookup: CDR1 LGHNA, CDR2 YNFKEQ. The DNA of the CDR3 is TGTGCCAGCAGCCGACCACAGGGGTTATTCGTGTTTGGCGAGCAGTACTTC. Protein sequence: CASSRPQGLFVFGEQYF.

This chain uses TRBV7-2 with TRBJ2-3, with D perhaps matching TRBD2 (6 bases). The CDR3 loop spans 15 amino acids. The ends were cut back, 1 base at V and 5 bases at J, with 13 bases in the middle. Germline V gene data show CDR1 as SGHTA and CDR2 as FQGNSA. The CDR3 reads CASSLVPGVVDTQYF. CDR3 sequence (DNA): TGTGCCAGCAGCTTAGTTCCGGGAGTTGTAGATACGCAGTATTTT.

The CDR3 nucleotides read TGTGCCATCAGTTGGGTTGGAGCGGGCCATTACAATGAGCAGTTCTTC. This sequence encodes CAISWVGAGHYNEQFF. The genes are TRBV10-3 and TRBJ2-1; possible D gene TRBD2, 6 bases. The CDR3 loop spans 16 amino acids. In germline, CDR1 is ENHRY, CDR2 SYGVKD. Trimming stripped 5 bases from V and 4 bases from J, with 18 bases between.

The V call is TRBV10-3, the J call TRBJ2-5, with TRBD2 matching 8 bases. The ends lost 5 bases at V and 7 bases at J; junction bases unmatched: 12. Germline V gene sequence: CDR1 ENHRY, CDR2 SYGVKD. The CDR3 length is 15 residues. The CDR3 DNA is TGTGCCATCAGTATAGCGGGAAAGGGGCCTGGGACCCAGTACTTC. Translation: CAISIAGKGPGTQYF.

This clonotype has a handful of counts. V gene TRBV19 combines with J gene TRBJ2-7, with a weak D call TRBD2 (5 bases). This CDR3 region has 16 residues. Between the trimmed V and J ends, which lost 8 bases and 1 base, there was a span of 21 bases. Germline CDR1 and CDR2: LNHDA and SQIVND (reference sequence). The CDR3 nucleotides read TGTGCCAGTCGTCATACGTTAAACCGAGGGTCCTACGAGCAGTACTTC. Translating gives CASRHTLNRGSYEQYF.

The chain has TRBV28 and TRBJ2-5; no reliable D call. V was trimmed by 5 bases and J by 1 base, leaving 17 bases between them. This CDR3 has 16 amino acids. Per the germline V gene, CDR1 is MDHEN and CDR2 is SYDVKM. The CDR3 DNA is TGTGCCAGCAGTACGTGGGCTCCGTGGGGCCAAGAGACCCAGTACTTC. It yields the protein CASSTWAPWGQETQYF.

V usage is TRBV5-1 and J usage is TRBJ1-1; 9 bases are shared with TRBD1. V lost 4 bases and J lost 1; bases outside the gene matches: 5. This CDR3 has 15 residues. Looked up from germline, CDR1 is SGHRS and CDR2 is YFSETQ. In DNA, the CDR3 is TGCGCCAGCAGCCCGGGACAGGGCGCGAACACTGAAGCTTTCTTT. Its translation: CASSPGQGANTEAFF.

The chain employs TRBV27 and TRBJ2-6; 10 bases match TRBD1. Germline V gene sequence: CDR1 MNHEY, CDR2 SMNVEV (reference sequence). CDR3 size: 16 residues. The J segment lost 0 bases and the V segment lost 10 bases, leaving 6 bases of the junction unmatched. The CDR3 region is CATAGDRGSGANVLTF. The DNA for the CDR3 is TGTGCCACCGCAGGGGACAGGGGCTCTGGGGCCAACGTCCTGACTTTC.

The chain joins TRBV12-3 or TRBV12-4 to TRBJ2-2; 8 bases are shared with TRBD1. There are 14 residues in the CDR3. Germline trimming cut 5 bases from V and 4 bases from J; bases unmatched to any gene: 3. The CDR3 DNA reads TGTGCCAGCAGTCCACAGGGGGGCACCGGGGAGCTGTTTTTT. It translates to CASSPQGGTGELFF.

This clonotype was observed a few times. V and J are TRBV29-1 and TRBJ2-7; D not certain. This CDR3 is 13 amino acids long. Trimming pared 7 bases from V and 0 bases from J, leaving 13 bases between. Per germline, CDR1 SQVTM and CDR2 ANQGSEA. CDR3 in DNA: TGCAGCGCAGGAACAGCCTACTCCTACGAGCAGTACTTC. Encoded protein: CSAGTAYSYEQYF.

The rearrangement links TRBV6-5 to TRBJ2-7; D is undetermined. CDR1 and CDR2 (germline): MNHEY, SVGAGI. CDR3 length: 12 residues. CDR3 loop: CATMTPHHEQYF. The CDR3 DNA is TGTGCTACTATGACCCCGCACCACGAGCAGTACTTC.

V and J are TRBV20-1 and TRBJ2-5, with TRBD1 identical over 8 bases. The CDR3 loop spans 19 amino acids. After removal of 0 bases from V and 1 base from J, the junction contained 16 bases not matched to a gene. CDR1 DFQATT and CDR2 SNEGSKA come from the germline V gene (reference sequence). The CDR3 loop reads CSARDDMGQARPAQETQYF. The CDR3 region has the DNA TGCAGTGCTAGAGATGATATGGGACAGGCTCGACCAGCCCAAGAGACCCAGTACTTC.